The 27 T cell receptor beta chains below were found in one sample sequenced in a study of control samples from healthy donors and cancer patients (dated by TCRdb to about 2020). The library relied on the immunoSEQ multiplex PCR assay. Sourced from immuneACCESS, this table was stored by TCRdb with only in-frame sequences that have V and J called. A share of the clones is absent; for the studies checked, an unresolved V gene accounts for under half, and the remainder has no known explanation. The table for this sample lists more than 95,000 clones; 85% to 95% of them were counted only once. The top ten clonotypes cover 6.5% to 9.5% of the sample. The specimen sequenced was blood. These receptors were obtained from a man between 18 and 29 years old in good health.

As concerns this clone: This sample also contains other DNA sequences that code for the same CDR3. The rearrangement links TRBV20-1 to TRBJ2-5; D uncertain. The CDR3 runs to 11 residues. V lost 0 bases and J 4 bases, leaving 3 bases between the germline ends. Looked up from germline, CDR1 is DFQATT and CDR2 is SNEGSKA (reference sequence). The CDR3 spells CSARDRETQYF. The DNA for the CDR3 is TGCAGTGCTAGAGATCGAGAGACCCAGTACTTC.

The chain combines TRBV15 with TRBJ1-6, with a possible D match to TRBD1 (5 bases). Germline lookup yields CDR1 LNHNV and CDR2 YYDKDF (reference sequence). The CDR3 has 14 amino acids. V shed 6 bases and J shed 7 bases, with 13 bases lying between them. CDR3 in DNA: TGTGCCACCAGAGGGCAGGGAGGAAATTCACCCCTCCACTTT. Translating it yields CATRGQGGNSPLHF. The full variable domain, completed using reference TRBV15 and TRBJ1-6, is DAMVIQNPRYQVTQFGKPVTLSCSQTLNHNVMYWYQQKSSQAPKLLFHYYDKDFNNEADTPDNFQSRRPNTSFCFLDIRSPGLGDTAMYLCATRGQGGNSPLHFGNGTRLTVT.

The chain joins TRBV6-1 to TRBJ2-5; D perhaps matches TRBD1 (5 bases). With 2 bases removed from V and 4 bases from J, the gap between germline ends came to 11 bases. The CDR3 length is 14 residues. Germline V CDR1 and CDR2: MNHNS, SASEGT. The CDR3 bases are TGTGCCAGCAGTGAATCAGGGTGGGGAGAGACCCAGTACTTC. This codes for CASSESGWGETQYF.

The genes are TRBV11-2 and TRBJ2-3; TRBD2 might be the D (6 bases). The CDR3 sequence is 15 residues long. With 2 bases removed from V and 9 bases from J, the gap between germline ends came to 18 bases. Germline values: CDR1 SGHAT, CDR2 FQNNGV. DNA for the CDR3: TGTGCCAGCAGCTTAAGCGGGCCCCGCCTTGACACGCAGTATTTT. It specifies CASSLSGPRLDTQYF.

This sequence joins TRBV18 and TRBJ2-5; D may correspond to TRBD1 or TRBD2 (5 bases each). V shed 2 bases and J shed 2 bases, with 15 bases lying between them. The CDR3 spans 16 residues. Germline loops: CDR1 KGHSH, CDR2 LQKENI. Here the CDR3 DNA reads TGTGCCAGCTCACCAATGCTCCGGGACGAACAAGAGACCCAGTACTTC. Amino acid sequence: CASSPMLRDEQETQYF.

This chain joins TRBV5-1 and TRBJ2-4; 8 bases are a match to TRBD1. The CDR3 runs to 17 residues. Germline-derived CDR1 and CDR2 are SGHRS and YFSETQ. V gave up 4 bases and J gave up 0 bases; unmatched junction bases: 9. CDR3 DNA sequence: TGCGCCAGCAGCCTAGGGGACAGGAGTCTAGCCAAAAACATTCAGTACTTC. Encoded protein: CASSLGDRSLAKNIQYF.

The V call is TRBV4-1, the J call TRBJ1-4; the D gene is possibly TRBD1 (6 bases). The CDR3 contains 14 residues. Germline CDR1 MGHRA, CDR2 YSYEKL. V was pared by 4 bases and J by 8 bases, with 14 bases between. The CDR3 spells CASSRTGSREKLFF. The CDR3 region has the DNA TGCGCCAGCAGCCGAACAGGGTCTAGGGAAAAACTGTTTTTT.

This clone was found once. This sequence joins TRBV7-9 and TRBJ2-1; TRBD2 is a possible D gene (6 bases). Trimming removed 2 bases at V and 5 bases at J, with 10 bases between. The CDR3 covers 14 residues. The germline CDR1 and CDR2 sequences are SEHNR and FQNEAQ (reference sequence). In DNA, the CDR3 is TGTGCCAGCAGCTTACGGGGCGGGGACAATGAGCAGTTCTTC. Amino acid sequence: CASSLRGGDNEQFF.

The table lists this clone with a count of one. The chain carries TRBV4-3 and TRBJ2-5; D call uncertain. This CDR3 has 15 residues. CDR1 is LGHNA, CDR2 YSLEER, per germline. With 0 bases removed from V and 1 base from J, the gap between germline ends came to 9 bases. CDR3 nucleotides: TGCGCCAGCAGCCAAGATGGGTACCCCCAAGAGACCCAGTACTTC. As protein: CASSQDGYPQETQYF.

The chain recombines TRBV6-4 with TRBJ2-2, with a tentative D call TRBD1 (6 bases). This CDR3 spans 14 amino acids. Between the trimmed V and J ends, which lost 0 bases and 4 bases, there was a span of 6 bases. Germline V gene lookup returns CDR1 MRHNA and CDR2 SNTAGT. CDR3 sequence reads: CASSDSGGTGELFF. CDR3 nucleotide sequence: TGTGCCAGCAGTGACTCAGGGGGCACCGGGGAGCTGTTTTTT.

The chain employs TRBV9 and TRBJ2-7, with a weak D call TRBD1 (7 bases). Trimming removed 4 bases at V and 4 bases at J, with 18 bases between. This CDR3 spans 15 amino acids. Germline V gives CDR1 SGDLS, CDR2 YYNGEE. The CDR3 sequence: CASSPPGDRSYEQYF. In DNA form, the CDR3 reads TGTGCCAGCAGCCCACCGGGGGACAGAAGTTACGAGCAGTACTTC.

This chain connects TRBV30 to TRBJ1-1; TRBD1 is a possible D gene (6 bases). Germline V gene data show CDR1 as GTSNPN and CDR2 as SVGIG (reference sequence). The CDR3 sequence is 14 residues long. The V gene lost 3 bases and the J gene lost 6 bases, with 17 bases spanning the gap. The CDR3 protein is CAWRETGNYPEAFF. CDR3 nucleotide sequence: TGTGCCTGGAGAGAGACAGGAAACTACCCTGAAGCTTTCTTT.

CDR3 residues: CASSQDRGGYEQYF. The CDR3, as DNA: TGCGCCAGCAGCCAAGACAGGGGTGGCTACGAGCAGTACTTC. The J gene is TRBJ2-7, the V gene TRBV4-3; maybe TRBD1 (6 bases). The length of the CDR3 is 14 residues. Germline V gene lookup returns CDR1 LGHNA and CDR2 YSLEER. Trimming took 0 bases from V and 3 from J, leaving 9 bases between them.

The gene calls are TRBV27 and TRBJ2-7, with 8 nucleotides matching TRBD1. The germline gives CDR1 MNHEY, CDR2 SMNVEV (reference sequence). The CDR3 sequence is 16 residues long. V shed 6 bases, J shed 0 bases, and the junction held 10 bases outside the gene matches. The CDR3 bases are TGTGCCAGCAGCCGATTTGCCCAGGGGGCCTCCTACGAGCAGTACTTC. This translates into CASSRFAQGASYEQYF.

The chain employs TRBV7-8 and TRBJ1-1; a weak D match, TRBD1 (5 bases). V lost 5 bases, J lost 1 base, and 11 bases lay in between. The CDR3 contains 14 residues. Germline-derived CDR1 and CDR2 are SGHVS and FQNEAQ. In nucleotides, the CDR3 is TGTGCCAGCAGCGTCGGGACGGCGAACACTGAAGCTTTCTTT. It codes for CASSVGTANTEAFF.

The V and J genes are TRBV6-5 and TRBJ2-5; a possible D gene is TRBD2 (6 bases). V lost 10 bases to trimming and J lost 2 bases, with 20 bases between them. Germline CDR1 reads MNHEY; CDR2 reads SVGAGI. This CDR3 spans 15 amino acids. The CDR3 nucleotides read TGTGCCACCATGGGTGGAGGGGCGGATCAAGAGACCCAGTACTTC. Translated: CATMGGGADQETQYF.

The chain joins TRBV6-5 to TRBJ2-3; D is possibly TRBD1 (5 bases). The CDR3 length is 13 residues. Germline CDR1 reads MNHEY; CDR2 reads SVGAGI. Trimming took off 8 bases at V and 3 bases at J, with 12 bases between the two ends. Here the CDR3 DNA reads TGTGCCAGCGGGCAGGGATGGACAGATACGCAGTATTTT. Translation gives CASGQGWTDTQYF.

The sample holds a few counts of this clone. The chain carries TRBV7-2 and TRBJ2-7; D unresolved. Germline CDR1 SGHTA, CDR2 FQGNSA. The CDR3 runs 14 residues. With 1 base removed from V and 5 bases from J, the gap between germline ends came to 12 bases. CDR3 residues: CASSLVGNLNEQYF. The DNA of the CDR3 is TGTGCCAGCAGCTTAGTAGGGAATCTTAACGAGCAGTACTTC.

V usage is TRBV4-1 and J usage is TRBJ1-2; D may be TRBD1 (5 bases). The CDR3 length is 15 residues. V shed 1 base and J shed 2 bases, with 11 bases lying between them. Germline V lookup: CDR1 MGHRA, CDR2 YSYEKL. The DNA for the CDR3 is TGCGCCAGCAGCCAAGGACCGACAGCCAACTATGGCTACACCTTC. This encodes CASSQGPTANYGYTF.

This clone was seen only once. The CDR3 loop is CASSLARGLAVNEQFF. The CDR3 bases are TGCGCCAGCAGCTTGGCCCGGGGACTAGCGGTTAATGAGCAGTTCTTC. The chain employs TRBV5-1 and TRBJ2-1; the match to TRBD2 covers 11 bases. The length of the CDR3 is 16 residues. V shed 0 bases and J 7 bases; nucleotides not matched to a gene: 6. Germline assignment: CDR1 SGHRS and CDR2 YFSETQ.

This chain joins TRBV19 and TRBJ1-3; D not certain. The CDR3 covers 13 residues. Germline CDR1 LNHDA, CDR2 SQIVND (reference sequence). Trimming removed 5 bases at V and 1 base at J, with 6 bases between. The CDR3 DNA reads as TGTGCCAGTAGTGATGATTCTGGAAACACCATATATTTT. Translation gives CASSDDSGNTIYF.

The chain couples TRBV3-1 (or the pseudogene TRBV3-2) to TRBJ1-1, with TRBD1 matching over 7 bases. Germline CDR1 is LGHDT and CDR2 is YNNKEL (reference sequence). V shed 2 bases and J 4 bases; nucleotides not matched to a gene: 4. The CDR3 has 14 amino acids. This CDR3 is CASSQQGGSTEAFF. The CDR3 DNA sequence: TGTGCCAGCAGCCAACAGGGGGGGAGCACTGAAGCTTTCTTT.

This clone was found once. This chain connects TRBV12-5 to TRBJ2-2; D uncertain. There are 12 residues in the CDR3. V gave up 1 base and J gave up 6 bases, with 3 bases separating them. Germline loops: CDR1 LGHNT, CDR2 FRNRAP. CDR3 sequence reads: CASGLGPGELFF. CDR3 sequence (DNA): TGTGCTAGTGGTTTGGGTCCCGGGGAGCTGTTTTTT.

This chain connects TRBV30 to TRBJ2-1, with 8 bases identical to TRBD2. There are 14 residues in the CDR3. J lost 6 bases, V lost 4 bases, and 8 bases had no gene match. Germline loops: CDR1 GTSNPN, CDR2 SVGIG (reference sequence). The CDR3 sequence: CAWTKGRGGNEQFF. CDR3 in DNA: TGTGCCTGGACTAAGGGCCGGGGGGGCAATGAGCAGTTCTTC.

The rearrangement uses TRBV7-3 and TRBJ1-2; D not certain. CDR1 and CDR2 from the germline V gene are SGHTA and FQGTGA. The CDR3 totals 14 residues. Trimming removed 5 bases at V and 4 bases at J, with 14 bases between. The CDR3: CASSPTALGYGYTF. The CDR3 DNA is TGTGCCAGCAGCCCCACGGCCCTGGGCTATGGCTACACCTTC. Supplemented by reference TRBV7-3 and TRBJ1-2, the full variable domain reads GAGVSQTPSNKVTEKGKYVELRCDPISGHTALYWYRQSLGQGPEFLIYFQGTGAADDSGLPNDRFFAVRPEGSVSTLKIQRTERGDSAVYLCASSPTALGYGYTFGSGTRLTVV.

The gene calls are TRBV7-8 and TRBJ2-3; tentatively, D is TRBD2 (6 bases). There are 16 residues in the CDR3. V was clipped by 5 bases and J by 2 bases, with 17 bases between them. Germline CDR1 reads SGHVS; CDR2 reads FQNEAQ. CDR3 sequence: CASSPLGRGPTDTQYF. The CDR3, as DNA: TGTGCCAGCAGCCCACTTGGGCGGGGACCCACAGATACGCAGTATTTT. The full variable domain, with the rest looked up from reference TRBV7-8 and TRBJ2-3, is GAGVSQSPRYKVAKRGQDVALRCDPISGHVSLFWYQQALGQGPEFLTYFQNEAQLDKSGLPSDRFFAERPEGSVSTLKIQRTQQEDSAVYLCASSPLGRGPTDTQYFGPGTRLTVL.

The rearrangement joins TRBV6-5 to TRBJ2-1; 10 bases align to TRBD2. In germline, CDR1 is MNHEY, CDR2 SVGAGI. V gave up 6 bases and J gave up 8 bases; unmatched junction bases: 4. This CDR3 spans 13 amino acids. CDR3 sequence reads: CASSERGGYEQFF. The CDR3 DNA is TGTGCCAGCAGCGAGCGGGGGGGTTATGAGCAGTTCTTC.